A selection of T cell receptor beta chains follows, all from one sample in a study of cytomegalovirus exposure and HLA in healthy donors. The repertoire was sequenced with immunoSEQ multiplex PCR; TCRdb's copy has only in-frame clones and lacks some. The table has about 200,000 clones, around 90% seen once. Input material: PBMCs. These receptors came from a boy aged 2 to 10 in good health and CMV-seronegative. CDR3s include the opening cysteine and the closing phenylalanine or tryptophan. Fields, in order: J gene, CDR3 length, V gene, D gene, clone size, CDR3 protein, CDR3 DNA. The D gene is left open where the match is weak. Some rows have no size entry. The others give once, few or many, or a class for an expanded clone.

j_call: TRBJ1-2; cdr3_length: 14; v_call: TRBV7-8; d_call: NA; clone_size: NA; cdr3_aa: CASRNAGLIYGYTF; cdr3_nt: TGTGCCAGCCGTAATGCGGGGCTAATCTATGGCTACACCTTC
j_call: TRBJ2-5; cdr3_length: 12; v_call: TRBV30; d_call: NA; clone_size: once; cdr3_aa: CAWSGVYETQYF; cdr3_nt: TGTGCCTGGAGCGGGGTTTATGAGACCCAGTACTTC
j_call: TRBJ1-6; cdr3_length: 15; v_call: TRBV27; d_call: NA; clone_size: NA; cdr3_aa: CASSTQSTHNSPLHF; cdr3_nt: TGTGCCAGCAGTACCCAGTCGACTCATAATTCACCCCTCCACTTT
j_call: TRBJ2-7; cdr3_length: 16; v_call: TRBV19; d_call: TRBD1; clone_size: NA; cdr3_aa: CASSTGPTGQSYEQYF; cdr3_nt: TGTGCCAGTAGTACGGGCCCGACGGGACAGTCTTACGAGCAGTACTTC
j_call: TRBJ1-3; cdr3_length: 15; v_call: TRBV10-3; d_call: NA; clone_size: few; cdr3_aa: CAISEFGISEDTIYF; cdr3_nt: TGTGCCATCAGTGAGTTCGGGATTAGTGAGGACACCATATATTTT
j_call: TRBJ2-1; cdr3_length: 15; v_call: TRBV7-6; d_call: TRBD2; clone_size: NA; cdr3_aa: CASSLGGTSANEQFF; cdr3_nt: TGTGCCAGCAGCTTAGGGGGGACTAGTGCTAATGAGCAGTTCTTC
j_call: TRBJ2-2; cdr3_length: 16; v_call: TRBV18; d_call: TRBD1; clone_size: NA; cdr3_aa: CASSRPVGQATGELFF; cdr3_nt: TGTGCCAGCTCACGGCCTGTAGGACAGGCTACCGGGGAGCTGTTTTTT
j_call: TRBJ2-5; cdr3_length: 18; v_call: TRBV7-3; d_call: TRBD2; clone_size: NA; cdr3_aa: CASSLLPASGGSIETQYF; cdr3_nt: TGTGCCAGCAGCTTATTACCGGCTAGCGGGGGTTCAATTGAGACCCAGTACTTC
j_call: TRBJ1-1; cdr3_length: 14; v_call: TRBV19; d_call: NA; clone_size: NA; cdr3_aa: CASSIMGAHTEAFF; cdr3_nt: TGTGCCAGTAGTATTATGGGAGCTCACACTGAAGCTTTCTTT
j_call: TRBJ1-3; cdr3_length: 14; v_call: TRBV30; d_call: NA; clone_size: NA; cdr3_aa: CAWSVLSSGNTIYF; cdr3_nt: TGTGCCTGGAGTGTACTGAGCTCTGGAAACACCATATATTTT
j_call: TRBJ1-2; cdr3_length: 12; v_call: TRBV28; d_call: NA; clone_size: NA; cdr3_aa: CASSFGGRGYTF; cdr3_nt: TGTGCCAGCAGTTTTGGGGGCCGTGGCTACACCTTC
j_call: TRBJ1-2; cdr3_length: 14; v_call: TRBV5-4; d_call: TRBD1; clone_size: NA; cdr3_aa: CASSYGTANYGYTF; cdr3_nt: TGTGCCAGCAGCTACGGGACAGCAAACTATGGCTACACCTTC
j_call: TRBJ2-1; cdr3_length: 15; v_call: TRBV19; d_call: TRBD1; clone_size: NA; cdr3_aa: CASSNGQGPYNEQFF; cdr3_nt: TGTGCCAGTAGTAATGGACAGGGACCCTACAATGAGCAGTTCTTC
j_call: TRBJ1-1; cdr3_length: 13; v_call: TRBV7-2; d_call: TRBD1; clone_size: NA; cdr3_aa: CASSFDRGEEAFF; cdr3_nt: TGTGCCAGCAGCTTCGACAGGGGGGAAGAAGCTTTCTTT
j_call: TRBJ1-5; cdr3_length: 15; v_call: TRBV5-5; d_call: TRBD1; clone_size: NA; cdr3_aa: CASSLQGALNQPQHF; cdr3_nt: TGTGCCAGCAGTCTACAGGGGGCTCTCAATCAGCCCCAGCATTTT